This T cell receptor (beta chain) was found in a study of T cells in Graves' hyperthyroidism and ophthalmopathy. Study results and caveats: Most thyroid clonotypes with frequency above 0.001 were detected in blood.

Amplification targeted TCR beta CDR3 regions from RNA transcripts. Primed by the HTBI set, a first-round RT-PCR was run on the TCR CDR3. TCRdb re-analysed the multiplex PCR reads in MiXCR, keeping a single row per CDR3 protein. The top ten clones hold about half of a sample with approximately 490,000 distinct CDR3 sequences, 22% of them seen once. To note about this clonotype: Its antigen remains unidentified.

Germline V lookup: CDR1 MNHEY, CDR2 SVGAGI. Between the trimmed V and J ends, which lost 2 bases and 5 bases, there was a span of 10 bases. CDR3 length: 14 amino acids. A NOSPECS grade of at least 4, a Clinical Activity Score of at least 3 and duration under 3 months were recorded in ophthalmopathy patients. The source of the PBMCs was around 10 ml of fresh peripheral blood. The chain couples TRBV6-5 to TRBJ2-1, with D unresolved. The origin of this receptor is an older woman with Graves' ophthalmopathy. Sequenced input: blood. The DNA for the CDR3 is TGTGCCAGCAGTTACCAAGCCCGGAACAATGAGCAGTTCTTC. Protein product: CASSYQARNNEQFF.